The clone carrying this T cell receptor (beta chain) was counted a few times. Its antigen remains unidentified. The CDR3 is 13 residues long. The V gene lost 8 bases and the J gene lost 3 bases, with 17 bases spanning the gap. Germline V gene lookup returns CDR1 SQVTM and CDR2 ANQGSEA. Regarding time point: patch test 1, 2 weeks after DPC sensitization. Treatment denoted: therapeutic diphenylcyclopropenone sensitization with weekly scalp DPC. The sample is drawn from a study of human T cells and chemical hapten exposure. Points from the study as a whole: Once DPC sensitization occurred, TCRs above 1 in 1000 frequency showed no change.

MiXCR, run by TCRdb on the RACE reads, gives a single entry per CDR3 protein. The sample gives roughly 100,000 distinct CDR3 sequences, approximately 11% of which show up once; approximately 3.5% is in the top ten. The origin of this receptor is a woman between 35 and 50 years old with alopecia areata. Some clones in this sample may be carry-over from other donors' samples. Material: whole blood, obtained in connection with sensitization to the hapten diphenylcyclopropenone (DPC). The rearrangement links TRBV29-1 to TRBJ2-7; D might be TRBD2 (6 bases). In nucleotides, the CDR3 is TGCAGCCGGGACTTGCGAGGGATCTACGAGCAGTACTTC. Protein product: CSRDLRGIYEQYF.